The 20 T cell receptor beta chains listed next were all sequenced from one sample in a study of identical twins' blood T cells. Using its own MiXCR run on the 5' RACE reads, TCRdb lists one record per CDR3 protein. Of 300,000 to 400,000 distinct CDR3 sequences in the sample, roughly 30% were seen once. Material for sequencing was PBMCs. These receptors were obtained from a woman between 18 and 55 years old in good health.

The V call is TRBV12-5, the J call TRBJ2-1; no definite D call. Trimming stripped 0 bases from V and 1 base from J, with 7 bases between. This CDR3 is built from 15 residues. Per the germline V gene, CDR1 is LGHNT and CDR2 is FRNRAP. The DNA of the CDR3 is TGTGCTAGTGGTTTGGTACCAACATCCTACAATGAGCAGTTCTTC. Its protein product is CASGLVPTSYNEQFF.

This clonotype appeared a few times. V gene TRBV3-1 combines with J gene TRBJ1-5; D ambiguous. The germline V and J ends were trimmed by 2 bases and 5 bases, with 4 bases remaining between them. Per the germline V gene, CDR1 is LGHDT and CDR2 is YNNKEL (reference sequence). This CDR3 has 12 amino acids. The DNA for the CDR3 is TGTGCCAGCAGCCAACTCGATCAGCCCCAGCATTTT. Its protein product is CASSQLDQPQHF. Full variable domain (missing parts from reference TRBV3-1 and TRBJ1-5): DTAVSQTPKYLVTQMGNDKSIKCEQNLGHDTMYWYKQDSKKFLKIMFSYNNKELIINETVPNRFSPKSPDKAHLNLHINSLELGDSAVYFCASSQLDQPQHFGDGTRLSIL.

This clonotype was counted only a few times. J is TRBJ2-3 and V is TRBV10-3; TRBD2 agrees at 10 bases. V shed 4 bases, J shed 1 base, and the junction held 5 bases outside the gene matches. The V gene's germline CDR1 is ENHRY and CDR2 SYGVKD. The CDR3 is 16 amino acids. The CDR3 DNA follows: TGTGCCATCAGTGGTCTAGCGGGAGCCGGCACAGATACGCAGTATTTT. Residues: CAISGLAGAGTDTQYF.

The chain recombines TRBV7-9 with TRBJ1-1; 7 bases map to TRBD1. Trimming removed 2 bases from V and 2 bases from J; junction bases left unmatched: 2. CDR3 length: 14 amino acids. From germline, CDR1 is SEHNR and CDR2 FQNEAQ (reference sequence). The CDR3 DNA is TGTGCCAGCAGCTTAAAGGGGGCTAACACTGAAGCTTTCTTT. Translated, it gives CASSLKGANTEAFF.

The chain carries TRBV20-1 and TRBJ1-1; no firm D call. Germline CDR1 DFQATT, CDR2 SNEGSKA (reference sequence). CDR3 length equals 13 residues. V was cut by 1 base and J by 9 bases, with 15 bases left in between. CDR3 nucleotide sequence: TGCAGTGCTAGAGGCCGGTCAAGGGAGAAAGCTTTCTTT. It encodes CSARGRSREKAFF.

This clonotype was detected only a few times. The CDR3 is CASSSYLAGTYNEQFF. Here the CDR3 DNA reads TGTGCCAGCAGTTCCTACCTAGCGGGGACCTACAATGAGCAGTTCTTC. V usage is TRBV12-3 or TRBV12-4 and J usage is TRBJ2-1; 9 positions match TRBD2. The V segment lost 4 bases and the J segment 2 bases; nucleotides outside the gene matches: 6. This CDR3 is built from 16 residues.

This rearrangement joins TRBV5-1 to TRBJ1-1, with D possibly matching TRBD1 (6 bases). Germline assignment: CDR1 SGHRS and CDR2 YFSETQ. The CDR3 totals 15 residues. V was cut by 2 bases and J by 3 bases, with 14 bases left in between. CDR3 region: CASSLQGSGDTEAFF. Written as DNA, the CDR3 is TGCGCCAGCAGCTTACAGGGTTCGGGGGACACTGAAGCTTTCTTT.

The V call is TRBV3-1, the J call TRBJ1-2, with D unresolved. The CDR3 loop spans 14 amino acids. Per germline, CDR1 LGHDT and CDR2 YNNKEL (reference sequence). V was pared by 1 base and J by 4 bases, with 10 bases between. The CDR3 here is CASSQGLSRYGYTF. Written as DNA, the CDR3 is TGTGCCAGCAGCCAAGGGTTGTCCCGCTATGGCTACACCTTC.

This clonotype has more than one count but fewer than ten. The chain uses TRBV10-3 and TRBJ2-7; 11 nucleotides align to TRBD2. Germline V gene data show CDR1 as ENHRY and CDR2 as SYGVKD. The trim removed 5 bases at V and 5 bases at J, leaving 5 bases unmatched. This CDR3 is built from 14 residues. CDR3 loop: CAISMTSGNDEQYF. The CDR3 DNA follows: TGTGCCATCAGTATGACTAGCGGGAACGACGAGCAGTACTTC.

V is TRBV20-1 and J is TRBJ1-1; maybe TRBD1 (6 bases). The CDR3 has 13 amino acids. The V gene lost 4 bases and the J gene lost 5 bases, with 14 bases spanning the gap. Germline V gene sequence: CDR1 DFQATT, CDR2 SNEGSKA (reference sequence). As DNA, the CDR3 is TGCAGTGCTAAAGGGGGGGCAGGGACTGAAGCTTTCTTT. It yields the protein CSAKGGAGTEAFF.

The chain couples TRBV28 to TRBJ1-1, with D hard to call. Deletions cut 3 bases from V and 11 bases from J, with 13 bases between. From germline, CDR1 is MDHEN and CDR2 SYDVKM. The CDR3 spans 12 residues. The CDR3 region is CASSFAGLEAFF. The CDR3 coding sequence is TGTGCCAGCAGTTTCGCGGGTTTGGAGGCTTTCTTT.

The chain links TRBV29-1 to TRBJ2-5; D unresolved. The V and J ends lost 7 bases and 3 bases respectively, with 9 bases between them. The CDR3 is 11 residues long. Germline V gives CDR1 SQVTM, CDR2 ANQGSEA. CDR3 in amino acids: CSGGEEETQYF. CDR3 bases: TGCAGCGGCGGAGAGGAAGAGACCCAGTACTTC.

This clonotype was counted only a few times. The chain recombines TRBV14 with TRBJ2-7; no firm D call. The V end was cut by 3 bases, the J end by 5 bases, with 11 bases between. The CDR3 consists of 13 residues. Germline CDR1 is SGHDN and CDR2 is FVKESK. CDR3 sequence (DNA): TGTGCCAGCAGCCACGCAGAGTTCCACGAGCAGTACTTC. Amino acid sequence: CASSHAEFHEQYF.

This sequence joins TRBV10-3 and TRBJ2-1, with D possibly matching TRBD2 (6 bases). Per germline, CDR1 ENHRY and CDR2 SYGVKD. V lost 6 bases and J 9 bases, leaving 18 bases between the germline ends. The CDR3 is made up of 14 amino acids. In DNA form, the CDR3 reads TGTGCCATCAGCGCTACGGGTCTCGGGGGTGAGCAGTTCTTC. Translation gives CAISATGLGGEQFF.

The CDR3 DNA reads TGTGCCAGCTGGGGCCAGGGGTGGCCTGAAGCTTTCTTT. Amino acids: CASWGQGWPEAFF. This rearrangement joins TRBV27 to TRBJ1-1; D may be TRBD1 (6 bases). Trimming pared 8 bases from V and 6 bases from J, leaving 16 bases between. CDR1 is MNHEY, CDR2 SMNVEV, per germline (reference sequence). The CDR3 length is 13 residues.

About this clonotype: A much bigger clone sits one base away, suggesting this may be a read error. The J gene is TRBJ2-1, the V gene TRBV2, with TRBD2 as a possible D gene (6 bases). The CDR3 has 15 residues. Per the germline V gene, CDR1 is SNHLY and CDR2 is FYNNEI. CDR3 region: CVSSVGGRSYNEQFF. As DNA, the CDR3 is TGTGTCAGCAGTGTCGGGGGAAGGTCCTACAATGAGCAGTTCTTC.

This chain links TRBV28 with TRBJ1-2; D is perhaps TRBD1 (5 bases). Germline CDR1 reads MDHEN; CDR2 reads SYDVKM. The CDR3 spans 14 residues. V was pared by 5 bases and J by 7 bases, with 17 bases between. The CDR3 sequence is CASSLRDGIVGYTF. In nucleotides, the CDR3 is TGTGCCAGCAGTCTCCGGGACGGGATTGTTGGCTACACCTTC.

The V gene is TRBV20-1, the J gene TRBJ1-1, with D possibly TRBD1 on 6 matching bases. Per the germline V gene, CDR1 is DFQATT and CDR2 is SNEGSKA (reference sequence). The CDR3 loop spans 12 amino acids. V lost 8 bases and J 3 bases, leaving 13 bases between the germline ends. The CDR3: CSTNRADTEAFF. The CDR3 bases are TGCAGTACGAACAGGGCGGACACTGAAGCTTTCTTT.

This clonotype appeared many times. The chain combines TRBV5-6 with TRBJ1-3; unclear D gene. CDR1 is SGHDT and CDR2 is YYEEEE in the germline V gene. The CDR3 runs to 16 residues. V shed 2 bases and J shed 0 bases, with 12 bases lying between them. The CDR3 reads CASSFGWGSSGNTIYF. The CDR3 DNA follows: TGTGCCAGCAGCTTCGGATGGGGAAGCTCTGGAAACACCATATATTTT.

The sample holds a few counts of this clonotype. The chain employs TRBV29-1 and TRBJ1-1; TRBD1 aligns across 8 bases. J was trimmed by 3 bases and V by 6 bases; bases with no gene match: 0. Germline values: CDR1 SQVTM, CDR2 ANQGSEA. This CDR3 is 11 amino acids long. In nucleotides, the CDR3 is TGCAGCGTGACAGGGGACACTGAAGCTTTCTTT. Translated: CSVTGDTEAFF.